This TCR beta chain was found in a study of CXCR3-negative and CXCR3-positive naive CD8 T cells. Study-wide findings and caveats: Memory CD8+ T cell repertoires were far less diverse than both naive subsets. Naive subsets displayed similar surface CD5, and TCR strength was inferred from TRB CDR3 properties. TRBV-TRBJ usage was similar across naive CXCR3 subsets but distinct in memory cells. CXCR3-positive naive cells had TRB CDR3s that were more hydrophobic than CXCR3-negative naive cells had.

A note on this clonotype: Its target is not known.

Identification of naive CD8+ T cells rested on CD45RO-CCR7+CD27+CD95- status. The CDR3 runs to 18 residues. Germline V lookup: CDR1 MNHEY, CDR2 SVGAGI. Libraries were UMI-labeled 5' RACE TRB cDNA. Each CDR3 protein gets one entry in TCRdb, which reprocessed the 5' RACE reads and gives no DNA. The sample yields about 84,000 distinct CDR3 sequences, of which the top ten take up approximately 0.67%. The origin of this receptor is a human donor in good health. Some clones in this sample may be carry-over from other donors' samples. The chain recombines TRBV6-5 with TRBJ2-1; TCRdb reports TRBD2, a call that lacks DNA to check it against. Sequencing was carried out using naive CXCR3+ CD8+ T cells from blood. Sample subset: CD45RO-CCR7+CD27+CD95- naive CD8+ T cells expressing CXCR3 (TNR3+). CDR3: CASSSYMGLAGGDDEQFF.